A single sample is the source of the 22 T cell receptor beta chains below, sequenced in a study of T cells in localized non-small cell lung cancer. This table comes from immunoSEQ multiplex PCR, and its TCRdb copy is limited to in-frame clones, with some not included. Of some 35,000 clones listed, just over 90% were seen once; the top ten hold more than 5.5%. The input for sequencing was peripheral blood, taken before any cancer treatment. The receptors originated from an older female donor with stage I lung adenocarcinoma.

The chain carries TRBV2 and TRBJ1-5; weak D call: TRBD1 (6 bases). The CDR3 length is 19 residues. The V gene's germline CDR1 is SNHLY and CDR2 FYNNEI. With 4 bases removed from V and 2 bases from J, the gap between germline ends came to 24 bases. The CDR3 region has the DNA TGTGCCAGCAGTGTATACGGGACCTACGACAGGCCCCGCAATCAGCCCCAGCATTTT. Translated, it gives CASSVYGTYDRPRNQPQHF. Full variable domain (rest looked up from reference TRBV2 and TRBJ1-5): EPEVTQTPSHQVTQMGQEVILRCVPISNHLYFYWYRQILGQKVEFLVSFYNNEISEKSEIFDDQFSVERPDGSNFTLKIRSTKLEDSAMYFCASSVYGTYDRPRNQPQHFGDGTRLSIL.

The chain joins TRBV9 to TRBJ1-1; D is perhaps TRBD1 (5 bases). The V end was cut by 6 bases, the J end by 4 bases, with 13 bases between. CDR1 is SGDLS and CDR2 is YYNGEE in the germline V gene. CDR3 length equals 13 residues. CDR3 protein: CASTGPRSTEAFF. The DNA for the CDR3 is TGTGCCAGCACGGGACCCCGGTCCACTGAAGCTTTCTTT.

The V gene is TRBV5-1, the J gene TRBJ1-4, with a weak D call TRBD1 (5 bases). V was cut by 0 bases and J by 3 bases, with 12 bases left in between. The CDR3 sequence is 16 residues long. CDR1 and CDR2 from the germline V gene are SGHRS and YFSETQ. CDR3 nucleotides: TGCGCCAGCAGCTTGGATCAGGGCCCAGCTAATGAAAAACTGTTTTTT. Its protein is CASSLDQGPANEKLFF.

The CDR3 spells CASSVEGPLGSAQYF. Written as DNA, the CDR3 is TGTGCCAGCAGCGTAGAGGGTCCCCTCGGCTCGGCCCAGTACTTC. The chain couples TRBV9 to TRBJ2-5; D not resolved. Deletions cut 0 bases from V and 9 bases from J, with 18 bases between. The CDR3 is made up of 15 amino acids. Per germline, CDR1 SGDLS and CDR2 YYNGEE.

The rearrangement uses TRBV14 and TRBJ1-2, with a weak D call TRBD1 (5 bases). The V gene's germline CDR1 is SGHDN and CDR2 FVKESK. V was cut by 2 bases and J by 6 bases, with 16 bases left in between. This CDR3 comprises 15 residues. The CDR3 nucleotides read TGTGCCAGCAGCCAATACGGGGGGATCATCGATGGCTACACCTTC. Its protein is CASSQYGGIIDGYTF. Full variable domain (missing parts from reference TRBV14 and TRBJ1-2): EAGVTQFPSHSVIEKGQTVTLRCDPISGHDNLYWYRRVMGKEIKFLLHFVKESKQDESGMPNNRFLAERTGGTYSTLKVQPAELEDSGVYFCASSQYGGIIDGYTFGSGTRLTVV.

CDR3 residues: CSVEGWGVSTDTQYF. In DNA form, the CDR3 reads TGCAGCGTTGAAGGTTGGGGGGTCAGCACAGATACGCAGTATTTT. The chain links TRBV29-1 to TRBJ2-3; D possibly corresponds to TRBD2 (6 bases). Germline CDR1 and CDR2: SQVTM and ANQGSEA. Trimming took off 1 base at V and 0 bases at J, with 11 bases between the two ends. This CDR3 has 15 amino acids.

V is TRBV2 and J is TRBJ1-1; no definite D call. Germline lookup yields CDR1 SNHLY and CDR2 FYNNEI. Trimming shortened V by 8 bases and J by 4 bases, and 11 bases separated the two germline ends. This CDR3 region has 12 residues. The CDR3 DNA reads TGTGCCAGCTGGAGATACCCCACTGAAGCTTTCTTT. It is translated as CASWRYPTEAFF.

The J gene is TRBJ1-2, the V gene TRBV5-1; D is undetermined. The V gene's germline CDR1 is SGHRS and CDR2 YFSETQ. This CDR3 is built from 13 residues. With 5 bases removed from V and 0 bases from J, the gap between germline ends came to 8 bases. CDR3 DNA: TGCGCCAGCAGGGAACAGCCTAACTATGGCTACACCTTC. Its translation is CASREQPNYGYTF. The entire variable domain, with the rest obtained from reference TRBV5-1 and TRBJ1-2, is as follows: KAGVTQTPRYLIKTRGQQVTLSCSPISGHRSVSWYQQTPGQGLQFLFEYFSETQRNKGNFPGRFSGRQFSNSRSEMNVSTLELGDSALYLCASREQPNYGYTFGSGTRLTVV.

The rearrangement links TRBV28 to TRBJ2-1; 7 bases align to TRBD2. Germline values: CDR1 MDHEN, CDR2 SYDVKM. The CDR3 has 16 residues. The J segment lost 5 bases and the V segment lost 7 bases, leaving 14 bases of the junction unmatched. CDR3 region: CASILGGSGNHNEQFF. The DNA for the CDR3 is TGTGCCAGCATACTGGGAGGGTCAGGGAATCACAATGAGCAGTTCTTC.

This chain connects TRBV9 to TRBJ1-6; 8 bases map to TRBD1. Germline V gene data show CDR1 as SGDLS and CDR2 as YYNGEE. The CDR3 loop spans 15 amino acids. V lost 3 bases, J lost 6 bases, and 5 bases stayed unmatched. The DNA for the CDR3 is TGTGCCAGCAGCGCTTCCGGGACAGGTAATTCACCCCTCCACTTT. Its protein is CASSASGTGNSPLHF.

The chain carries TRBV9 and TRBJ2-7; 9 bases are a match to TRBD2. The CDR3 length is 14 residues. The V segment lost 1 base and the J segment 1 base; nucleotides outside the gene matches: 0. Germline CDR1 is SGDLS and CDR2 is YYNGEE. CDR3 in amino acids: CASSVSGGSYEQYF. CDR3 DNA sequence: TGTGCCAGCAGCGTAAGCGGGGGGTCCTACGAGCAGTACTTC. Full variable domain (rest looked up from reference TRBV9 and TRBJ2-7): DSGVTQTPKHLITATGQRVTLRCSPRSGDLSVYWYQQSLDQGLQFLIQYYNGEERAKGNILERFSAQQFPDLHSELNLSSLELGDSALYFCASSVSGGSYEQYFGPGTRLTVT.

This chain uses TRBV10-3 with TRBJ1-4; D is uncertain. The CDR3 runs to 14 residues. CDR1 and CDR2 from the germline V gene are ENHRY and SYGVKD. Trimming took 0 bases from V and 8 from J, leaving 10 bases between them. The CDR3 reads CAISESKSGEKLFF. CDR3 sequence (DNA): TGTGCCATCAGTGAGTCGAAATCCGGGGAAAAACTGTTTTTT.

A single count supports this clone. The chain uses TRBV6-1 and TRBJ2-7; D may be TRBD1 (5 bases). This CDR3 comprises 15 residues. V was clipped by 4 bases and J by 3 bases, with 16 bases between them. Germline V gene lookup returns CDR1 MNHNS and CDR2 SASEGT. DNA for the CDR3: TGTGCCAGCAGTGGCTACAACATTCAGGGCTACGAGCAGTACGTC. Its protein product is CASSGYNIQGYEQYV.

V usage is TRBV19 and J usage is TRBJ1-1; 8 bases are shared with TRBD1. Unmatched junction bases numbered 7, after V lost 7 bases and J lost 0 bases. The CDR3 loop spans 15 amino acids. Germline V CDR1 and CDR2: LNHDA, SQIVND (reference sequence). CDR3 in DNA: TGTGCCAGTACCAAACAGGGGGGTTTGAACACTGAAGCTTTCTTT. Translated: CASTKQGGLNTEAFF.

The rearrangement joins TRBV11-2 to TRBJ1-2, with a tentative D call TRBD1 (6 bases). Trimming took 1 base from V and 7 from J, leaving 16 bases between them. From germline, CDR1 is SGHAT and CDR2 FQNNGV. The CDR3 totals 15 residues. The CDR3 here is CASSLAEWGQGGYTF. Written as DNA, the CDR3 is TGTGCCAGCAGCTTAGCCGAGTGGGGGCAGGGTGGCTACACCTTC.

The chain employs TRBV10-3 and TRBJ1-1, with D possibly being TRBD1 (6 bases). The CDR3 length is 12 residues. Germline CDR1 ENHRY, CDR2 SYGVKD. Trimming took off 2 bases at V and 10 bases at J, with 11 bases between the two ends. CDR3 sequence (DNA): TGTGCCATCAGTGAGAGGGGGACTCGAGCTTTCTTT. Amino acids: CAISERGTRAFF.

This clone has only a few counts. This chain joins TRBV28 and TRBJ1-2, with TRBD1 as a possible D gene (6 bases). The germline V gene encodes CDR1 MDHEN and CDR2 SYDVKM. The CDR3 consists of 14 residues. Trimming removed 8 bases from V and 4 bases from J, with 17 bases in between. This CDR3 is CASLGGGGTYGYTF. CDR3 nucleotides: TGTGCCAGCCTAGGGGGTGGAGGGACCTATGGCTACACCTTC.

The chain couples TRBV5-4 to TRBJ2-1, with a possible D match to TRBD2 (5 bases). This CDR3 has 15 residues. Per the germline V gene, CDR1 is SGHNT and CDR2 is YYREEE (reference sequence). V was shortened by 0 bases and J by 7 bases, with 14 bases between the two germline ends. The CDR3 coding sequence is TGTGCCAGCAGCTTGGGGTCCACTAGTTGGAATGAGCAGTTCTTC. It is translated as CASSLGSTSWNEQFF.

This chain connects TRBV7-2 to TRBJ1-1; D might be TRBD1 (5 bases). Trimming took off 7 bases at V and 2 bases at J, with 17 bases between the two ends. Germline V gene lookup returns CDR1 SGHTA and CDR2 FQGNSA. This CDR3 has 15 amino acids. DNA for the CDR3: TGTGCCAGCACCCCACGGTGGGGCGTAAACACTGAAGCTTTCTTT. It is translated as CASTPRWGVNTEAFF.

This sequence joins TRBV6-1 and TRBJ2-7; the D is unclear. Trimming stripped 8 bases from V and 3 bases from J, with 17 bases between. Germline V gene data show CDR1 as MNHNS and CDR2 as SASEGT. CDR3 size: 14 residues. The CDR3 reads CASHQVGANYEQYV. CDR3 nucleotide sequence: TGTGCCAGCCACCAAGTAGGAGCCAACTACGAGCAGTACGTC.

The CDR3 here is CASSNQLGPPNEQFF. The CDR3 coding sequence is TGTGCCAGTAGTAACCAACTGGGGCCTCCCAATGAGCAGTTCTTC. The gene calls are TRBV19 and TRBJ2-1, with D possibly matching TRBD1 (5 bases). Trimming stripped 4 bases from V and 6 bases from J, with 16 bases between. This CDR3 has 15 amino acids. CDR1 and CDR2 from the germline V gene are LNHDA and SQIVND (reference sequence).

The V call is TRBV5-1, the J call TRBJ2-1; no clear D. CDR3 length: 15 amino acids. Trimming removed 0 bases at V and 3 bases at J, with 10 bases between. Germline CDR1 is SGHRS and CDR2 is YFSETQ. As DNA, the CDR3 is TGCGCCAGCAGCTTGGAAGGCGCTATCTACAATGAGCAGTTCTTC. Translated, it gives CASSLEGAIYNEQFF. Full variable domain (missing parts from reference TRBV5-1 and TRBJ2-1): KAGVTQTPRYLIKTRGQQVTLSCSPISGHRSVSWYQQTPGQGLQFLFEYFSETQRNKGNFPGRFSGRQFSNSRSEMNVSTLELGDSALYLCASSLEGAIYNEQFFGPGTRLTVL.